This T cell receptor (beta chain) comes out of a study of response to subunit inactivated influenza vaccine. General study points: Each seasonal flu vaccination may recruit only limited new T cells, authors suggested.

A single record per CDR3 protein comes from TCRdb applying MiXCR to the RT-PCR reads. Seen here are around 530,000 distinct CDR3 sequences, 12% observed once, and the top ten hold 10%. This clonotype was seen ten or more times. Its target is not known. The starting material was PBMCs from blood, obtained on the day of vaccination. This receptor was obtained from a man aged 45-65 years who received an inactivated influenza vaccine.

CDR3: CASSVRLDRGRGFGEKLFF. CDR3 DNA sequence: TGTGCCAGCAGCGTAAGACTTGACAGGGGGCGCGGATTCGGAGAAAAACTGTTTTTT. The rearrangement uses TRBV11-2 and TRBJ1-4; 10 bases map to TRBD1. Germline V lookup: CDR1 SGHAT, CDR2 FQNNGV. The CDR3 consists of 19 residues. The trim removed 5 bases at V and 8 bases at J, leaving 20 bases unmatched.